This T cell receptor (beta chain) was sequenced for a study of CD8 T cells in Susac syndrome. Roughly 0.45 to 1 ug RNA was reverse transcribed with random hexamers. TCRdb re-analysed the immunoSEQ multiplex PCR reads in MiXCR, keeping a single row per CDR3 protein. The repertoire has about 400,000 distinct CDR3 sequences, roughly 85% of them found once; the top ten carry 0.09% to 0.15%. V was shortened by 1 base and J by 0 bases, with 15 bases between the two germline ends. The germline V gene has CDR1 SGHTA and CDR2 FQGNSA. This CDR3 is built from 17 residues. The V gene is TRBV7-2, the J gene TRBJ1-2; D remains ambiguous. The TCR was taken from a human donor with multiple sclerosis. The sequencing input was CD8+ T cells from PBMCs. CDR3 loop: CASSLDTSKITNYGYTF. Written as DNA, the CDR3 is TGTGCCAGCAGCTTAGACACGAGTAAAATCACTAACTATGGCTACACCTTC.